A selection of T cell receptor beta chains follows, all from one sample in a study of blood T cells in healthy people across ages. From the 5' RACE reads, TCRdb called clonotypes with MiXCR, one entry per CDR3 protein. This sample has about a million distinct CDR3 sequences; 30% to 40% occur once, and the top ten carry around 14%. The sequenced material came from blood. All receptors derive from a man younger than 30 in good health. Each CDR3 is given with its conserved first and last residue. D genes are given only for firm matches. Clone size is not always given. Where it is, it says once, few, many or a class for expanded clones.

j_call clone_size d_call v_call cdr3_nt cdr3_aa
TRBJ2-5 NA NA TRBV6-5 TGTGCCAGCAGTTACTCGAACGGGGATGGGGAGACCCAGTACTTC CASSYSNGDGETQYF
TRBJ1-6 NA NA TRBV7-2 TGTGCCAGCAGCTTATCTAATGGGCCTAATTCACCCCTCCACTTT CASSLSNGPNSPLHF
TRBJ1-6 NA NA TRBV29-1 TGCAGCGTTGCCGATTACTACAATTCACCCCTCCACTTT CSVADYYNSPLHF
TRBJ2-7 NA NA TRBV6-1 TGTGCCAGCAGTGTTGGGGGCCCCAGTCAAACAATAACCGAGCAGTACTTC CASSVGGPSQTITEQYF
TRBJ2-3 few NA TRBV27 TGTGCCAGCAGTGGAAACCTTCACAGGGATACGCAGTATTTT CASSGNLHRDTQYF
TRBJ1-2 few NA TRBV10-3 TGTGCCATTGAGGGAGGGAGCTATGGCTACACCTTC CAIEGGSYGYTF
TRBJ2-1 few TRBD1 TRBV6-6 TGTGCCAGCAAGACGGGACAGGGGCACAATGAGCAGTTCTTC CASKTGQGHNEQFF
TRBJ2-6 NA NA TRBV15 TGTGCCACCAGCAGATCAGGCCATACCGTCAACGTCCTGACTTTC CATSRSGHTVNVLTF
TRBJ1-1 many NA TRBV7-2 TGTGCCAGCAGCTTAGAACAGGAGGATGAAGCTTTCTTT CASSLEQEDEAFF
TRBJ1-1 few TRBD1 TRBV7-3 TGTGCCAGCAGCGCGGGACAGCCGAACACTGAAGCTTTCTTT CASSAGQPNTEAFF